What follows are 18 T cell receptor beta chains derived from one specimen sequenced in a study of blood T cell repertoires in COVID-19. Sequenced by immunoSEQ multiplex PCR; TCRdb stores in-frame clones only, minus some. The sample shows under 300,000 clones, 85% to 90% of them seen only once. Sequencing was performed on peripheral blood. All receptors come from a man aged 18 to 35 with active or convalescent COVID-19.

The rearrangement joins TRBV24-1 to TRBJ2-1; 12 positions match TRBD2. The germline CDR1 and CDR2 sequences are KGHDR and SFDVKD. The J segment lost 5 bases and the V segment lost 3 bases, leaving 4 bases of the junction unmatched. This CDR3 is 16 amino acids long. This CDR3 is CATSDGGLAGNNEQFF. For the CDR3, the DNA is TGTGCCACCAGTGATGGAGGACTAGCGGGAAACAATGAGCAGTTCTTC.

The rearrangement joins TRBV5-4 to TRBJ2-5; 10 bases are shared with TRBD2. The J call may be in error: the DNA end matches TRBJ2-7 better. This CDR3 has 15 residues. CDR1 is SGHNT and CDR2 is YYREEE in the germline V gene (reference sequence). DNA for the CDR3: TGTGCCAGCAGCATGACTAGCGGGTGGCAGGACGAGCAGTACTTC. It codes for CASSMTSGWQDEQYF.

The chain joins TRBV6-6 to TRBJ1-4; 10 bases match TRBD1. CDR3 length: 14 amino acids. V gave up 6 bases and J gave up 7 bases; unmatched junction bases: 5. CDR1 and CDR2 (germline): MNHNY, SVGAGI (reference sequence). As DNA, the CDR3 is TGTGCCAGCAGCACCGGGACAGGGGTTGAAAAACTGTTTTTT. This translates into CASSTGTGVEKLFF.

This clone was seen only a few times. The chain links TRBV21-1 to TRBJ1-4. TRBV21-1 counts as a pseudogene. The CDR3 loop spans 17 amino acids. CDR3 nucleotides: TGTGCCAGCAGCAAAGAGGCGGTAGGGAGGGAACGCGAAAAACTGTTTTTT. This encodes CASSKEAVGREREKLFF.

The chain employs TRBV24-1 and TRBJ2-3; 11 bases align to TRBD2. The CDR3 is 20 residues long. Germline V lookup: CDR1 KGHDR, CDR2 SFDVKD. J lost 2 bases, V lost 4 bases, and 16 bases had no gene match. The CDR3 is CATSDLRTSGPHIITDTQYF. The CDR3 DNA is TGTGCCACCAGTGACCTACGGACTAGCGGGCCACACATCATCACAGATACGCAGTATTTT.

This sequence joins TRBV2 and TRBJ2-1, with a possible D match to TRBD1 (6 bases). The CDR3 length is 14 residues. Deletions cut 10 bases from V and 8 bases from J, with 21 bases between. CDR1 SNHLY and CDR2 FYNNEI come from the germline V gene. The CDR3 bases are TGTGCCATCTTGCCAGGGGATCCTACGGATGAGCAGTTCTTC. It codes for CAILPGDPTDEQFF.

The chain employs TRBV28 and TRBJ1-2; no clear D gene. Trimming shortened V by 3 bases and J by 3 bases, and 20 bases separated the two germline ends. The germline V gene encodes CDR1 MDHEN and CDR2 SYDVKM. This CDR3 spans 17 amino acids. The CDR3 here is CASSLARGAVRDYGYTF. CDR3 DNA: TGTGCCAGCAGTTTGGCCAGAGGCGCCGTGAGGGACTATGGCTACACCTTC.

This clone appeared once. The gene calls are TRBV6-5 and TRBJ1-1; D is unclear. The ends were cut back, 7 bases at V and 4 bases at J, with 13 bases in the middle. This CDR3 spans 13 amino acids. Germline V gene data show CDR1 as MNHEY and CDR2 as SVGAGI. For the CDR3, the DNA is TGTGCCAGCAAGAGAGGACTGACCACTGAAGCTTTCTTT. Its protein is CASKRGLTTEAFF.

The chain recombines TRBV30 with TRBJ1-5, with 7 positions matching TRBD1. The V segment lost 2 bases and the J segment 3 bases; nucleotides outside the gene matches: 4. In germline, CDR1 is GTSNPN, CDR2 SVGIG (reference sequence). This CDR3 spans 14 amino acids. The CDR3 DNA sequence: TGTGCCTGGAGTCGAGGGGGCCTCAATCAGCCCCAGCATTTT. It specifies CAWSRGGLNQPQHF.

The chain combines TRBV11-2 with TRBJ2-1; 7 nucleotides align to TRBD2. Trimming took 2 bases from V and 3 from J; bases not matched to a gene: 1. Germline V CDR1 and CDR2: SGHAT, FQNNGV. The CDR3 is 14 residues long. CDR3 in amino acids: CASSLIAGYNEQFF. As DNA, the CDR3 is TGTGCCAGCAGCTTAATAGCGGGCTACAATGAGCAGTTCTTC. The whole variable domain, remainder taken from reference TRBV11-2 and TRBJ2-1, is EAGVAQSPRYKIIEKRQSVAFWCNPISGHATLYWYQQILGQGPKLLIQFQNNGVVDDSQLPKDRFSAERLKGVDSTLKIQPAKLEDSAVYLCASSLIAGYNEQFFGPGTRLTVL.

The CDR3 sequence is CASSWGSGSNHNEQFF. The CDR3 nucleotides read TGCGCCAGCAGCTGGGGTAGCGGGAGCAACCACAATGAGCAGTTCTTC. The chain uses TRBV5-1 and TRBJ2-1; 9 bases line up with TRBD2. Trimming removed 3 bases from V and 5 bases from J; junction bases left unmatched: 9. CDR3 length equals 16 residues. Per the germline V gene, CDR1 is SGHRS and CDR2 is YFSETQ.

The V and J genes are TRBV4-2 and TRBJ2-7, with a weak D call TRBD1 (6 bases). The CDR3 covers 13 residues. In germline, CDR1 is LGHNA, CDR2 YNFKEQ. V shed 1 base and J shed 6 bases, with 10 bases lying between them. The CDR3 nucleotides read TGTGCCAGCAGCCAAGTCACAGGGATCGAGCAGTACTTC. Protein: CASSQVTGIEQYF.

CDR3 sequence: CASSQGSHGSGSNQPQHF. In nucleotides, the CDR3 is TGCGCCAGCAGCCAAGGAAGTCATGGGTCGGGTAGCAATCAGCCCCAGCATTTT. The chain employs TRBV4-1 and TRBJ1-5; D ambiguous. Per the germline V gene, CDR1 is MGHRA and CDR2 is YSYEKL. This CDR3 contains 18 residues. V lost 1 base and J 0 bases, leaving 16 bases between the germline ends.

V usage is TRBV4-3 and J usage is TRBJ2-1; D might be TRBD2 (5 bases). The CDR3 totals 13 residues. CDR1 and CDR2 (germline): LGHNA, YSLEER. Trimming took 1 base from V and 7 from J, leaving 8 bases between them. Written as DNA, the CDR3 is TGCGCCAGCAGCCAAGTTGGGAGAAATGAGCAGTTCTTC. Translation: CASSQVGRNEQFF.

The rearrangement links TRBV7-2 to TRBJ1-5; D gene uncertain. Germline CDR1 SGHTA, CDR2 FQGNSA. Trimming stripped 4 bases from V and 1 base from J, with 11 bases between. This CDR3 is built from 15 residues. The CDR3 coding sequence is TGTGCCAGCAGCTCCGAGGTACTCAGCAATCAGCCCCAGCATTTT. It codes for CASSSEVLSNQPQHF.

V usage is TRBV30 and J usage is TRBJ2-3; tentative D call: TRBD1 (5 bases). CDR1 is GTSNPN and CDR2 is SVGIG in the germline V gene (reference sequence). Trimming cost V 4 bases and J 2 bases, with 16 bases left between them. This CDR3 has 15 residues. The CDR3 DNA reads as TGTGCCTGGACCCACAGGACGGATGACACAGATACGCAGTATTTT. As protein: CAWTHRTDDTDTQYF.

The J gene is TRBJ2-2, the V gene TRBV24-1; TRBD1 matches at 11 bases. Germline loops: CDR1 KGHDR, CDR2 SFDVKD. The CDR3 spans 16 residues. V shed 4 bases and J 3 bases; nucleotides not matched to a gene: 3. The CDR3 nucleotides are TGTGCCACCAGTGACAGGGACAGGGGGTACACCGGGGAGCTGTTTTTT. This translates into CATSDRDRGYTGELFF.

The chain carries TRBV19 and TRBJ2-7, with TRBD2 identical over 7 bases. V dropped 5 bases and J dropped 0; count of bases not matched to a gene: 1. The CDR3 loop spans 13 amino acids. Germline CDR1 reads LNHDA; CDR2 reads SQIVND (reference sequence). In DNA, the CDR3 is TGTGCCAGTAGTCCTAGCGGCTCCTACGAGCAGTACTTC. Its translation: CASSPSGSYEQYF.